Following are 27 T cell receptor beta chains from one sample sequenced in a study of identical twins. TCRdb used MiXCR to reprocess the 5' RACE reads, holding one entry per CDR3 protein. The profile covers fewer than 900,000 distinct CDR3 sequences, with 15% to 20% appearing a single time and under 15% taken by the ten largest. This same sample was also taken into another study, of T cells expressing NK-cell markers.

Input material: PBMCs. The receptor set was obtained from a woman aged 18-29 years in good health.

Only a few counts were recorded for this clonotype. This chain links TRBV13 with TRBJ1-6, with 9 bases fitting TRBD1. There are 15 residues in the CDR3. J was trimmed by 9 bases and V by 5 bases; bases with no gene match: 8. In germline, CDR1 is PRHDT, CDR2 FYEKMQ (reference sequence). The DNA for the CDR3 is TGTGCCAGCAGCGGACGGGACAGGGTGGGTTCACCCCTCCACTTT. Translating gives CASSGRDRVGSPLHF.

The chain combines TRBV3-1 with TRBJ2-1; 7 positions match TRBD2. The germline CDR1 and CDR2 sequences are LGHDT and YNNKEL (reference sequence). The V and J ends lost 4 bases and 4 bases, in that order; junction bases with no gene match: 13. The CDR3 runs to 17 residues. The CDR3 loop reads CASSRYSSGKSYNEQFF. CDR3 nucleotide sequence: TGTGCCAGCAGCCGCTACTCAAGCGGGAAGAGTTACAATGAGCAGTTCTTC.

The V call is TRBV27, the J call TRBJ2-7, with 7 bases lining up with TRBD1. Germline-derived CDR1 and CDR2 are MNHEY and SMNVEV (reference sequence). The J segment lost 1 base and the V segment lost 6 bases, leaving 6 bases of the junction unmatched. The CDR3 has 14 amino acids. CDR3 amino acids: CASSSLGQSYEQYF. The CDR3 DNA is TGTGCCAGCAGCTCATTGGGACAGTCCTACGAGCAGTACTTC.

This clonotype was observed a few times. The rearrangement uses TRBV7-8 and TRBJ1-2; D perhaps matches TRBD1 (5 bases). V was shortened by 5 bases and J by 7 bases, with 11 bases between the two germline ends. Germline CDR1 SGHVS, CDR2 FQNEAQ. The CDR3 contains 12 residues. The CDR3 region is CASSTGMAGYTF. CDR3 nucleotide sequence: TGTGCCAGCAGCACAGGAATGGCTGGCTACACCTTC.

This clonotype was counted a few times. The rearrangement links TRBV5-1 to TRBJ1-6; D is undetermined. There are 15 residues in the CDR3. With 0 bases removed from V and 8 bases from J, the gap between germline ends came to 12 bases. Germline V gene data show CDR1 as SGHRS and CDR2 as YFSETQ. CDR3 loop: CASSLVGSTDSPLHF. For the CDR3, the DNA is TGCGCCAGCAGCTTGGTGGGTTCTACGGATTCACCCCTCCACTTT.

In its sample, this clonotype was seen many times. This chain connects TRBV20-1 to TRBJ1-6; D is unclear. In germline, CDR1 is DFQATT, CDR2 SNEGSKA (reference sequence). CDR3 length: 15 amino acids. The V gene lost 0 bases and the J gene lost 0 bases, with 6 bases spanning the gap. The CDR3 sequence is CSARDQSSYNSPLHF. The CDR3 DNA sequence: TGCAGTGCTAGAGATCAATCCTCCTATAATTCACCCCTCCACTTT.

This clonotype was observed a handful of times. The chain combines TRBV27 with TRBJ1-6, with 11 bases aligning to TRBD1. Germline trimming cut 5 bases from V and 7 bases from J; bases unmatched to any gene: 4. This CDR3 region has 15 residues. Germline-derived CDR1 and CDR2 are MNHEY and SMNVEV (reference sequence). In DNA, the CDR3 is TGTGCCAGCAGTGCCTGGACAGGGGGCAATTCACCCCTCCACTTT. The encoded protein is CASSAWTGGNSPLHF.

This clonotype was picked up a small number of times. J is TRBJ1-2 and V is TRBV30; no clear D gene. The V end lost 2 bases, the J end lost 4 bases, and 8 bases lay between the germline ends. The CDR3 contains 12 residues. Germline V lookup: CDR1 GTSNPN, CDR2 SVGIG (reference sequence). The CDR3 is CAWSKDSYGYTF. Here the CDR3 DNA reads TGTGCCTGGAGTAAGGATAGCTATGGCTACACCTTC.

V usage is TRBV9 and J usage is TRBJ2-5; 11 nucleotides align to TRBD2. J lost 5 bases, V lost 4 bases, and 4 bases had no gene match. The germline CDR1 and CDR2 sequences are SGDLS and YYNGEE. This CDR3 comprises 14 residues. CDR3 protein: CASSTTSGSETQYF. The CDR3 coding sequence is TGTGCCAGCAGCACAACTAGCGGGAGTGAGACCCAGTACTTC.

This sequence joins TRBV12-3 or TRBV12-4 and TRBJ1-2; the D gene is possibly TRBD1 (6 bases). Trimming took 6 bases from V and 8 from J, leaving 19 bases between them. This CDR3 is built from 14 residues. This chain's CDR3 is CASSQSRGREGYTF. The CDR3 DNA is TGTGCCAGCAGCCAAAGTAGGGGGAGGGAGGGCTACACCTTC.

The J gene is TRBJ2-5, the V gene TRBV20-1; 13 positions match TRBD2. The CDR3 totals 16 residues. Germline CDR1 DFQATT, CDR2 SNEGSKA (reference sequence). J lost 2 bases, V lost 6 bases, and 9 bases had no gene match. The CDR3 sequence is CSASTSGRALQETQYF. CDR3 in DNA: TGCAGTGCGTCAACTAGCGGGAGGGCCTTACAAGAGACCCAGTACTTC.

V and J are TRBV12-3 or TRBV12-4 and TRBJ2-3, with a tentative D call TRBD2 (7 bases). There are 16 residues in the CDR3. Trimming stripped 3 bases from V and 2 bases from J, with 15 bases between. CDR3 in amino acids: CASSFRRGPTTDTQYF. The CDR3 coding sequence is TGTGCCAGCAGTTTTAGGCGGGGGCCTACCACAGATACGCAGTATTTT.

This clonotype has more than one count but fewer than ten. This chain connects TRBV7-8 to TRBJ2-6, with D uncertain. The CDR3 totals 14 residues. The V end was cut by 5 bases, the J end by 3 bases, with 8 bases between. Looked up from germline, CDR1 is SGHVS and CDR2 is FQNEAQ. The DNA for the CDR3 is TGTGCCAGCAGCGTAGATCTTGGGGCCAACGTCCTGACTTTC. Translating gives CASSVDLGANVLTF.

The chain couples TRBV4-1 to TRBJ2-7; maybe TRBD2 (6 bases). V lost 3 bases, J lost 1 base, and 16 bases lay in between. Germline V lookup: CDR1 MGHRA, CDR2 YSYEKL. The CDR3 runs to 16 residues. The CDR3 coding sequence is TGCGCCAGCAGCCAGGGCATCTCGGGAGCGTCCTACGAGCAGTACTTC. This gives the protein CASSQGISGASYEQYF.

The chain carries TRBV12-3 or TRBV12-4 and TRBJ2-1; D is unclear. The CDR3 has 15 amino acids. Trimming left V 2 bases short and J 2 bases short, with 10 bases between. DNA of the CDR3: TGTGCCAGCAGTTTACGGCGCTCGCCCTACAATGAGCAGTTCTTC. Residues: CASSLRRSPYNEQFF.

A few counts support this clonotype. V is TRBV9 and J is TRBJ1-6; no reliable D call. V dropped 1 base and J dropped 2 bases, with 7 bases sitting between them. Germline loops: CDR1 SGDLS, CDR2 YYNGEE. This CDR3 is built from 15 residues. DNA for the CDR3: TGTGCCAGCAGCGTATCAGACACCTATAATTCACCCCTCCACTTT. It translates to CASSVSDTYNSPLHF.

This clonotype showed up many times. The CDR3 is CSARGLTSGRETQYF. The DNA of the CDR3 is TGCAGTGCTAGAGGTCTGACTAGCGGGAGGGAGACCCAGTACTTC. The gene calls are TRBV20-1 and TRBJ2-5; TRBD2 aligns across 13 bases. V shed 1 base, J shed 5 bases, and the junction held 4 bases outside the gene matches. The CDR3 length is 15 residues. Germline V gene lookup returns CDR1 DFQATT and CDR2 SNEGSKA (reference sequence).

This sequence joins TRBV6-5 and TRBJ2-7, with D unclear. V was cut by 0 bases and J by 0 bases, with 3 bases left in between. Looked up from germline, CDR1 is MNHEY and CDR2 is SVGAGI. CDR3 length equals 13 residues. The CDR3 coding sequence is TGTGCCAGCAGTTACTCCCCCTCCTACGAGCAGTACTTC. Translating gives CASSYSPSYEQYF.

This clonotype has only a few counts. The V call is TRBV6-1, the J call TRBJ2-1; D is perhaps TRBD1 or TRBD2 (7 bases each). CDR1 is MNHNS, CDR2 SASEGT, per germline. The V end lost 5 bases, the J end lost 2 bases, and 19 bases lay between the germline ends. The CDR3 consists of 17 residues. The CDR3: CASSLRRGGGAYNEQFF. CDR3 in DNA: TGTGCCAGCAGTCTCCGTCGGGGAGGGGGCGCCTACAATGAGCAGTTCTTC.

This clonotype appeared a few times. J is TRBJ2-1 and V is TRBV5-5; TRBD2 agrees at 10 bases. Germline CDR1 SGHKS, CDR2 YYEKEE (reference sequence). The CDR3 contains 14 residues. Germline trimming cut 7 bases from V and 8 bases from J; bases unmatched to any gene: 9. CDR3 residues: CASSAGGPFYEQFF. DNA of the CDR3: TGTGCCAGCTCAGCGGGAGGGCCGTTCTATGAGCAGTTCTTC. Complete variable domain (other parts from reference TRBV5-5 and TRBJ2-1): DAGVTQSPTHLIKTRGQQVTLRCSPISGHKSVSWYQQVLGQGPQFIFQYYEKEERGRGNFPDRFSARQFPNYSSELNVNALLLGDSALYLCASSAGGPFYEQFFGPGTRLTVL.

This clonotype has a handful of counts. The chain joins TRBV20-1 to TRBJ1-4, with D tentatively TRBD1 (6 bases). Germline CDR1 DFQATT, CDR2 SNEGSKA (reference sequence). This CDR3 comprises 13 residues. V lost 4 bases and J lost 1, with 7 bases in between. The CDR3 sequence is CSATGVTNEKLFF. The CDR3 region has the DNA TGCAGTGCTACAGGGGTAACTAATGAAAAACTGTTTTTT.

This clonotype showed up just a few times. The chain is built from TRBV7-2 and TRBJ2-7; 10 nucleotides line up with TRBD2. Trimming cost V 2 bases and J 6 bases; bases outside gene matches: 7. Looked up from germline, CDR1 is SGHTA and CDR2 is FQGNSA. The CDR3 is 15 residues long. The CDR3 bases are TGTGCCAGCAGCTTATTACCAGCGGGAGGGAGCGAGCAGTACTTC. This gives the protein CASSLLPAGGSEQYF.

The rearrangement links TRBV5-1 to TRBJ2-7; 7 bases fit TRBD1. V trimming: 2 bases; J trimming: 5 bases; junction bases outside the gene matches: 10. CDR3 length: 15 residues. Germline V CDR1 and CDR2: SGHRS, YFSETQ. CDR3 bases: TGCGCCAGCAGCTTACCCCGGGACAGTAACGACGAGCAGTACTTC. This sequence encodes CASSLPRDSNDEQYF.

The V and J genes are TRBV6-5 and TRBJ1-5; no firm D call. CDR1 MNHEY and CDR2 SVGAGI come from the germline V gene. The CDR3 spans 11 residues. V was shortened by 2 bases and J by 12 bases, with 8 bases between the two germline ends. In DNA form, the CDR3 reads TGTGCCAGCAGTTACAACGGGATCCAGCATTTT. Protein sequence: CASSYNGIQHF.

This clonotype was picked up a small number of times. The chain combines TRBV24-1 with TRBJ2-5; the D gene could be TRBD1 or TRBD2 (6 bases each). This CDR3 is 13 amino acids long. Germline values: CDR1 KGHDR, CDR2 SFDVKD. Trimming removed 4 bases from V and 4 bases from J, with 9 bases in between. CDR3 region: CATSEGGGETQYF. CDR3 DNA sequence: TGTGCCACCAGTGAGGGGGGCGGAGAGACCCAGTACTTC.

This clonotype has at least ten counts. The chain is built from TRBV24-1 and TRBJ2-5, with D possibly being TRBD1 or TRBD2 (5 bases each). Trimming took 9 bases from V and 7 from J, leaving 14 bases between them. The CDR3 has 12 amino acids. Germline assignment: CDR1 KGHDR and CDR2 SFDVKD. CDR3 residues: CATGTDLGTQYF. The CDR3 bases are TGTGCCACCGGGACGGATTTGGGGACCCAGTACTTC.

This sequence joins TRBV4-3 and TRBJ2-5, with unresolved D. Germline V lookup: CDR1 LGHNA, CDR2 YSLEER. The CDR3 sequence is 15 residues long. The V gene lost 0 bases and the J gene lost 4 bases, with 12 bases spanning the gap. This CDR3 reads CASSQESLRRETQYF. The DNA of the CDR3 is TGCGCCAGCAGCCAAGAATCTCTCCGGAGAGAGACCCAGTACTTC.